This T cell receptor (beta chain) was recorded in a study of brain T cells in children with intractable seizures (dated by TCRdb to the early 2020s). About the investigation overall: As a first screen for immune gene transcripts, resected brain tissue from just under 55 pediatric epilepsy surgery cases was run on a NanoString immunology panel. Eight of the 12 selected surgery cases also had pre-surgery blood sequenced, which left four cases with brain tissue only. The study at large found these results: The patients' HCMV serostatus was not known, and viral specificity was inferred solely from CDR3 sequence similarity. Because sequencing depth differed between pre- and post-surgery blood, the absence of clones from the pre-surgery sample may reflect undersampling.

The CDR3 goes from the cysteine to the phenylalanine over 13 residues. Of the read, only the CDR3 DNA is kept; its 39 bases are in frame from base 1. V is clipped by 6 bases and J by 7 bases, and the sequence between their germline boundaries is 16 bases long. The time point label on this specimen signifies: resected brain tissue, or blood drawn just prior to surgery. The surgery cases showing the highest brain T cell transcript signatures were chosen for TCR beta chain sequencing of brain tissue and, when available, of blood. Prior to surgery, the patients had been treated with at least one anti-epileptic drug. TCR-sequenced patients were children with drug-resistant epilepsy due to tuberous sclerosis complex, focal cortical dysplasia, Rasmussen encephalitis or hemimegalencephaly. Bulk genomic DNA was isolated from unsorted brain tissue and whole blood using the Monarch genomic DNA purification kit.

This clone was found once. The specificity of this receptor is unknown. No qualities accompany the bases; no much larger clone lies one base away. The immunoSEQ assay was applied to genomic DNA to generate the TCR beta chain sequences. As for the authors' bioinformatics: Any CDR3 sequence that did not begin with the conserved framework cysteine at position 104 was removed by hand. Clonality was calculated as one minus the normalized Shannon's Diversity Index, with values ranging from 0 (maximal diversity) to 1 (oligoclonal). Chi-squared comparison-of-proportions tests assessed whether the same CDR3 differed in frequency between samples, such as brain versus blood. Public clonotypes were identified through searches of immuneACCESS, and similarity to known antiviral clonotypes was evaluated with the VDJdb browser. In its TCRdb copy, this immuneACCESS table keeps in-frame sequences only and misses some clones. Where compared with another copy, unresolved V genes explain less than half of these, and the others have no known cause. V, J and clone size were drawn from that table, and D and trimming were deduced from the DNA. The sample table holds roughly 80,000 clones, of which 85% to 95% were seen once. The ten largest make up around 1.4% of the sample.

This receptor was obtained from a boy less than two years old with tuberous sclerosis and intractable seizures. Recombination linked TRBV12-3 or TRBV12-4 to TRBJ2-7, with the D gene possibly TRBD1 or TRBD2, each one fitting 6 bases. The material sequenced was peripheral blood, taken at surgery. Here the CDR3 is given as CASRAGHLMEQYF. The DNA sequence is TGTGCCAGCAGGGCGGGACACTTAATGGAGCAGTACTTC.